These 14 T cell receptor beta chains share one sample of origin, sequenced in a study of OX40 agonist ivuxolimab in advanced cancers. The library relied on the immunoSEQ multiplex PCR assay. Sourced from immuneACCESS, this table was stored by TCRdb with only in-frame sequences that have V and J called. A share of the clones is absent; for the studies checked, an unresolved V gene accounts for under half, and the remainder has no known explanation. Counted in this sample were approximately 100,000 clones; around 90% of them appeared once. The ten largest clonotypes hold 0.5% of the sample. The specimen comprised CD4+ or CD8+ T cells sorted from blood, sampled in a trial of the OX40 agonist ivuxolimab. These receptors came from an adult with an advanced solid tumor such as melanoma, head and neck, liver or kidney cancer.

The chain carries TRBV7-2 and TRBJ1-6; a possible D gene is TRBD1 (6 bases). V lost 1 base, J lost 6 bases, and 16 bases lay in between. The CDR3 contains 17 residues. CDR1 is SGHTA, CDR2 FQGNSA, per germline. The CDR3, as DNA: TGTGCCAGCAGCTTAGATCCAGGGGAAGCGGGTAATTCACCCCTCCACTTT. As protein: CASSLDPGEAGNSPLHF.

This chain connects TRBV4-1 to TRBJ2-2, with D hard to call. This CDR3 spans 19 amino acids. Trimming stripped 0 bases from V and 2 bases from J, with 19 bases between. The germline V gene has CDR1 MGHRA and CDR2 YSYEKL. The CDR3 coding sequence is TGCGCCAGCAGCCAAGATCGCCCAATATCCTCAACTAACACCGGGGAGCTGTTTTTT. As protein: CASSQDRPISSTNTGELFF.

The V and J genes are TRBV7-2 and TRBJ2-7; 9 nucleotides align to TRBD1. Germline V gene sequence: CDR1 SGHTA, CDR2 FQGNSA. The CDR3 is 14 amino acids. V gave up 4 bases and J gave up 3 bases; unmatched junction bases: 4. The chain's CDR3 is CASSWGQGFYEQYF. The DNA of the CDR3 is TGTGCCAGCAGCTGGGGACAGGGCTTCTACGAGCAGTACTTC.

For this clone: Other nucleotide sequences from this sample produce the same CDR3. CDR3 region: CASSVVRRNTEAFF. CDR3 bases: TGTGCCAGCAGCGTAGTAAGGAGGAACACTGAAGCTTTCTTT. V gene TRBV9 combines with J gene TRBJ1-1; D unclear. Germline CDR1 and CDR2: SGDLS and YYNGEE. The V gene lost 0 bases and the J gene lost 1 base, with 7 bases spanning the gap. The CDR3 is 14 amino acids.

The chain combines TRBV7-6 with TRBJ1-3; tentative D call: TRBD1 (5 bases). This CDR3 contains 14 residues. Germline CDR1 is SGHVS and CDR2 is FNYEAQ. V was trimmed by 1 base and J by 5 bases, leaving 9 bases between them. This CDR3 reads CASSLGGERNTIYF. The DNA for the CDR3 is TGTGCCAGCAGCTTAGGAGGGGAGAGAAACACCATATATTTT. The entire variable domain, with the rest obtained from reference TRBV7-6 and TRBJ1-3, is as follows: GAGVSQSPRYKVTKRGQDVALRCDPISGHVSLYWYRQALGQGPEFLTYFNYEAQQDKSGLPNDRFSAERPEGSISTLTIQRTEQRDSAMYRCASSLGGERNTIYFGEGSWLTVV.

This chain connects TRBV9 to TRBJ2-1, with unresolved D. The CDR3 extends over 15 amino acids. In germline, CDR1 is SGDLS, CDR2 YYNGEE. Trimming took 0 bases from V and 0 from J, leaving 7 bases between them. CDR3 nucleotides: TGTGCCAGCAGCGTAGTGTCGAGCTCCTACAATGAGCAGTTCTTC. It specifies CASSVVSSSYNEQFF.

CDR3 in amino acids: CSVLGSRKQYF. In nucleotides, the CDR3 is TGCAGCGTCCTCGGGAGCCGTAAGCAGTACTTC. The V and J genes are TRBV20-1 and TRBJ2-7; the D gene is possibly TRBD2 (6 bases). Germline lookup yields CDR1 DFQATT and CDR2 SNEGSKA (reference sequence). There are 11 residues in the CDR3.

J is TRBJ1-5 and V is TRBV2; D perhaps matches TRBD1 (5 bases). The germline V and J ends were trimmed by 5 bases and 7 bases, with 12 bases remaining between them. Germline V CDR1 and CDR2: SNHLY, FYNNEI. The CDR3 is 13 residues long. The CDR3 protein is CASSPQGIQPQHF. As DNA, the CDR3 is TGTGCCAGCAGTCCCCAGGGCATCCAGCCCCAGCATTTT.

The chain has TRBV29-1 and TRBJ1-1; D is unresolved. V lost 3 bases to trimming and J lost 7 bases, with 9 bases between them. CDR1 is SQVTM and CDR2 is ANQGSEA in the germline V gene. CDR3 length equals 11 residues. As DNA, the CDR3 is TGCAGCGTTGAGTATGTTCGTGAAGCTTTCTTT. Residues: CSVEYVREAFF.

The CDR3: CASSLRALGTEAFF. CDR3 DNA sequence: TGTGCCAGCAGCCTCCGAGCTCTGGGAACTGAAGCTTTCTTT. This chain links TRBV7-9 with TRBJ1-1; D remains unclear. Germline lookup yields CDR1 SEHNR and CDR2 FQNEAQ (reference sequence). The CDR3 runs to 14 residues. V lost 5 bases to trimming and J lost 5 bases, with 15 bases between them.

CDR3 residues: CASRDLLGETQYF. As DNA, the CDR3 is TGTGCCAGCAGGGACCTCTTGGGGGAGACCCAGTACTTC. V gene TRBV6-1 combines with J gene TRBJ2-5; D gene uncertain. Germline V gene sequence: CDR1 MNHNS, CDR2 SASEGT. The CDR3 contains 13 residues. Deletions cut 6 bases from V and 5 bases from J, with 13 bases between.

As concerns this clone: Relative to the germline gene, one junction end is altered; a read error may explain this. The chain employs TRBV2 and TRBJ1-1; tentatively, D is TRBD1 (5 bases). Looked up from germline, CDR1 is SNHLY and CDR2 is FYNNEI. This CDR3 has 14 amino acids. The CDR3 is CASIGGGVDPPSSF. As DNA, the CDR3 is TGTGCCAGCATCGGGGGAGGGGTAGACCCGCCGTCTAGTTTT.

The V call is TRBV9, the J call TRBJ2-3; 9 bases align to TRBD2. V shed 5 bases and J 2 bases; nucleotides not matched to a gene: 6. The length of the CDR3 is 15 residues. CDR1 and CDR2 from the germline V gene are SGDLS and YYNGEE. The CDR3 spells CASRSAGGNTDTQYF. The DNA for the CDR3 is TGTGCCAGCAGGTCGGCGGGGGGGAACACAGATACGCAGTATTTT.

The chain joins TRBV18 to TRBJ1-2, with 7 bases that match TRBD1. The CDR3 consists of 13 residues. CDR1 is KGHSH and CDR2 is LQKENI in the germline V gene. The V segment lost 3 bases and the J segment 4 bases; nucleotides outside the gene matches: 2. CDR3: CASSPGTAYGYTF. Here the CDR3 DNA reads TGTGCCAGCTCACCCGGGACAGCCTATGGCTACACCTTC.